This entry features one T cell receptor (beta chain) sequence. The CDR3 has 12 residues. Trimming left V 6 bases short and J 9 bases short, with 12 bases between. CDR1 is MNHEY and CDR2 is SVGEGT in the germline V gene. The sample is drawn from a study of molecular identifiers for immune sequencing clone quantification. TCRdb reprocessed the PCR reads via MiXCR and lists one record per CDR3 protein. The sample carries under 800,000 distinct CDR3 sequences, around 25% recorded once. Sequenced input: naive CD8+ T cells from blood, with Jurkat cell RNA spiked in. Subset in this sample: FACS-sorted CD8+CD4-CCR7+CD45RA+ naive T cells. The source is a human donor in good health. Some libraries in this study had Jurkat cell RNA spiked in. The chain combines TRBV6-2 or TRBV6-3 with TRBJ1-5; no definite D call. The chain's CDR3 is CASRTQSRPQHF. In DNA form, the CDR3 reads TGTGCCAGCAGGACTCAATCTAGGCCCCAGCATTTT.